The entry below gives a single TCR beta chain sequence along with its context. There are a few counts of this clone. It has no known antigen specificity. Base qualities are not provided; no much larger clone lies one nucleotide away. Whole blood was collected in K2EDTA tubes by collaborating institutions according to the institutions' own protocols. For TCRbeta analysis, collaborator samples were shipped as frozen whole blood, as isolated PBMCs, or as DNA extracted from either sample type. The immunoSEQ Assay, a bias-controlled multiplex PCR, was used to amplify TCRbeta CDR3 regions from genomic DNA. The published analysis was carried out like this. The number of nucleated cells in each sample was estimated from the amplification of reference gene primers within the assay. Sequence reads were collapsed and filtered to measure the absolute abundance of every unique TCRbeta CDR3 rearrangement. Productive Simpson clonality was computed per sample as the square root of Simpson's diversity index over productive rearrangements. TCRdb holds this immuneACCESS table with in-frame rearrangements only. Some clones are missing; in checked studies, unresolved V genes explain under half, and the rest has no known cause. From that table come the V and J calls and clone size; the DNA was used to work out D and trimming. The sample yields around 70,000 clones; around 80% were counted once. The ten largest clones represent approximately 12% of the sample.

Spanning cysteine to phenylalanine, the CDR3 consists of 14 amino acids. CDR3 DNA is the only sequence kept; it has 42 bases, read in frame from the first base. The V end loses 5 bases and the J end loses 4 bases, and a stretch of 12 bases separates them. Based on the germline V gene (reference sequence), the CDR1 and CDR2 sequences are SEHNR and FQNEAQ. The entry originates in a study of blood T cell repertoires in COVID-19 (dated by TCRdb to 2020 to 2022). Turning to the overall study: Samples from collaborators originated in the United States, Italy and Spain and spanned both the acute and convalescent phases of COVID-19. The prospective study material was composed of cDNA or gDNA derived from T cells, B-cell-depleted T cells, or PBMCs. The dataset comprised deeply sampled blood TCRbeta repertoires from subjects exposed to, actively infected with, or recovered from COVID-19. The repertoires were released in a freely available public database meant as a resource for research on the immune response to SARS-CoV-2. The samples were drawn from two sources: the first 160 participants of the ongoing ImmuneRACE study, and 950 to 1,500 subjects contributed by 6 global collaborators. Nearly every sample came with metadata listing a de-identified subject ID, COVID-19 status, age in years and sex. Where available, HLA class I and class II types were obtained from metadata supplied by the sample provider rather than from assay-based typing. The research as a whole found: The amount of clinical and demographic metadata varied by source and participant and was provided uncurated.

This clonotype was sampled from a human donor in a cohort sampled during active COVID-19. The material sequenced was peripheral blood. Here the chain combines TRBV7-9 and TRBJ2-1; matching of 6 bases hints at TRBD2 as the D gene. The sequenced DNA is TGTGCCAGCAGCGGTGGGGACTCTTACAATGAGCAGTTCTTC. The translation is CASSGGDSYNEQFF.